This note documents a single T cell receptor beta chain sequence. Original processing notes: The assay estimated nucleated cells by amplifying reference gene primers. TCRdb's table, derived via immunoSEQ multiplex PCR, lists solely in-frame clones and lacks some. For V, J and clone size, that table is used; D and trimming come from the DNA. The sample includes approximately 260,000 clones, 70% to 90% of them seen just once. These data are taken from a study of blood T cell repertoires in COVID-19. Study in general: T cells, B-cell-depleted T cells, or PBMCs provided the cDNA or gDNA that served as material.

Sequenced input: PBMCs or T cells enriched from blood (not recorded which). The TCR sequence derives from a middle-aged woman with acute COVID-19.

The CDR3, as DNA: TGTGCCAGCAGTCGAGCGGGAGGGTTGGGAGATACGCAGTATTTT. Translated, it gives CASSRAGGLGDTQYF. The chain employs TRBV25-1 and TRBJ2-3; TRBD2 matches 10 bases. V was clipped by 5 bases and J by 5 bases; unmatched bases: 7. CDR1 is MGHDK, CDR2 SYGVNS, per germline. The CDR3 has 15 residues.